This T cell receptor (beta chain) was observed in a study of blood T cells in healthy people across ages. No fewer than 6 million PBMCs went into each sample. With a J-beta primer mix and a sample-barcoded 5' primer, a second PCR ran 7 to 11 cycles. A single record per CDR3 protein comes from TCRdb applying MiXCR to the 5' RACE reads. The table has some 1,500,000 distinct CDR3 sequences, about 45% seen once. Per germline, CDR1 LGHNA and CDR2 YSLEER. Unmatched junction bases numbered 9, after V lost 1 base and J lost 13 bases. The length of the CDR3 is 14 residues. V usage is TRBV4-3 and J usage is TRBJ1-5; 8 bases are shared with TRBD1. This TCR was recovered from a woman aged 18-30 years in good health. The sequencing sample was made of blood. The CDR3 loop is CASSQGTVTGGQHF. The CDR3 DNA sequence: TGCGCCAGCAGCCAAGGTACGGTAACAGGGGGACAGCATTTT.